A single sample gave rise to the 6 T cell receptor beta chains below, sequenced in a study of early T cells in non-severe SARS-CoV-2 infection. TCRdb re-called the 5' RACE reads with MiXCR, one entry per CDR3 protein. The sample holds tens of thousands of distinct CDR3 sequences; around 9.1% are singletons and the top ten take around 4%. The specimen sequenced was whole blood. The receptors were sampled from an adult who was a healthcare worker with PCR-confirmed SARS-CoV-2 infection or an uninfected control (not recorded which).

This clonotype has just a few counts. The genes are TRBV12-5 and TRBJ2-7; D may be TRBD1 (6 bases). CDR1 and CDR2 from the germline V gene are LGHNT and FRNRAP. V shed 2 bases and J shed 0 bases, with 17 bases lying between them. The CDR3 is 17 amino acids. The CDR3 reads CASGLKYGTFSSYEQYF. Written as DNA, the CDR3 is TGTGCTAGTGGTTTGAAATATGGGACATTCAGCTCCTACGAGCAGTACTTC.

With respect to this clonotype: One base away lies a much larger clone, so this may be a sequencing read error. The CDR3 DNA is TGTGTCAGTAGTATATCTGGCTACCCCCGAGACATTCAGTACTTC. It specifies CVSSISGYPRDIQYF. The V call is TRBV19, the J call TRBJ2-4; D uncertain. Germline V CDR1 and CDR2: LNHDA, SQIVND (reference sequence). This CDR3 has 15 amino acids.

This clonotype was recorded a few times. The chain links TRBV9 to TRBJ2-1, with TRBD2 matching over 10 bases. V shed 4 bases and J 3 bases; nucleotides not matched to a gene: 4. Germline V gives CDR1 SGDLS, CDR2 YYNGEE. The CDR3 has 15 amino acids. In DNA form, the CDR3 reads TGTGCCAGCAGCTCCGGGACTAGCGTCTACAATGAGCAGTTCTTC. It yields the protein CASSSGTSVYNEQFF.

This chain links TRBV7-9 with TRBJ2-3, with TRBD2 matching over 10 bases. Trimming took 0 bases from V and 6 from J; bases not matched to a gene: 3. The CDR3 sequence is 15 residues long. Germline lookup yields CDR1 SEHNR and CDR2 FQNEAQ (reference sequence). The CDR3 region is CASSLASGRSDTQYF. CDR3 sequence (DNA): TGTGCCAGCAGCTTAGCTAGCGGGAGGTCCGATACGCAGTATTTT. The full variable domain, rest sourced from reference TRBV7-9 and TRBJ2-3, is DTGVSQNPRHKITKRGQNVTFRCDPISEHNRLYWYRQTLGQGPEFLTYFQNEAQLEKSRLLSDRFSAERPKGSFSTLEIQRTEQGDSAMYLCASSLASGRSDTQYFGPGTRLTVL.

Ten or more counts support this clonotype. This chain uses TRBV3-1 with TRBJ2-2; weak D call: TRBD1 (7 bases). CDR1 LGHDT and CDR2 YNNKEL come from the germline V gene (reference sequence). Trimming shortened V by 1 base and J by 0 bases, and 12 bases separated the two germline ends. This CDR3 has 17 amino acids. CDR3 loop: CASSQVGGGANTGELFF. Written as DNA, the CDR3 is TGTGCCAGCAGCCAAGTAGGAGGGGGCGCGAACACCGGGGAGCTGTTTTTT. The variable domain in full, with the rest retrieved from reference TRBV3-1 and TRBJ2-2, is DTAVSQTPKYLVTQMGNDKSIKCEQNLGHDTMYWYKQDSKKFLKIMFSYNNKELIINETVPNRFSPKSPDKAHLNLHINSLELGDSAVYFCASSQVGGGANTGELFFGEGSRLTVL.

The chain has TRBV19 and TRBJ2-5; D may be TRBD2 (6 bases). CDR3 length: 14 amino acids. V lost 2 bases, J lost 5 bases, and 12 bases lay in between. Germline V lookup: CDR1 LNHDA, CDR2 SQIVND (reference sequence). The CDR3 region is CASSIRGASETQYF. The CDR3 bases are TGTGCCAGTAGTATACGCGGGGCATCGGAGACCCAGTACTTC.